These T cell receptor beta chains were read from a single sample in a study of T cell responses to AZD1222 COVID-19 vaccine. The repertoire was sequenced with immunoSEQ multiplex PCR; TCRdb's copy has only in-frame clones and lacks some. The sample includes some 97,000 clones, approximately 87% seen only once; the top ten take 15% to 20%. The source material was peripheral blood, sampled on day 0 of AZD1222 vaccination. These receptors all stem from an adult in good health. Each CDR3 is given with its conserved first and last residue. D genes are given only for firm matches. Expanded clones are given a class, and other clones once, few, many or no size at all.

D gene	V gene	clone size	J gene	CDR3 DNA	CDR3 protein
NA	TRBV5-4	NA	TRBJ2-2	TGTGCCAGCAGCTTAGACGACAACACCGGGGAGCTGTTTTTT	CASSLDDNTGELFF
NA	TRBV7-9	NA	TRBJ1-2	TGTGCCAGCAGCCCGGATTTACGGTACTATGGCTACACCTTC	CASSPDLRYYGYTF
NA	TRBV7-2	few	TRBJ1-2	TGTGCCAGCAGCCTCCTGGAAGGGGCTCAAACTAACTATGGCTACACCTTC	CASSLLEGAQTNYGYTF
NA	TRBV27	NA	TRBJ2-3	TGTGCCAGCAGTCCGAGAACTTATAGCACAGATACGCAGTATTTT	CASSPRTYSTDTQYF
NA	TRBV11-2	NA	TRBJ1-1	TGTGCCAGCAGCTTAGTGTCTGAAGCTTTCTTT	CASSLVSEAFF
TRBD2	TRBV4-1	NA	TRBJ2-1	TGCGCCAGCAGCCAAGTAGCGGGGGGATACAATGAGCAGTTCTTC	CASSQVAGGYNEQFF
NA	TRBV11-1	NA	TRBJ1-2	TGTGCCAGCAGCTTAGTACCCCCTTTTGGGGGCTACACCTTC	CASSLVPPFGGYTF
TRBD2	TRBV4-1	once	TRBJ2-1	TGCGCCAGCAGCCAAGATCCAGATGCGGGAGTAACGTCCTACAATGAGCAGTTCTTC	CASSQDPDAGVTSYNEQFF
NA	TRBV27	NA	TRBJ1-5	TGTGCCCCCTGGACACAGGTCGATCAGCCCCAGCATTTT	CAPWTQVDQPQHF
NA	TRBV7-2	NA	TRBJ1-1	TGTGCCAGCAGCTTAAGACAGATGAGAACTGAAGCTTTCTTT	CASSLRQMRTEAFF
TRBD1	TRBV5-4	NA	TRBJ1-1	TGTGCCATCCGGGGGGTCGGGACAGATAACACTGAAGCTTTCTTT	CAIRGVGTDNTEAFF
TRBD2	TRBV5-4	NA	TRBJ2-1	TGTGCCAGCACCGGGGCAGCGGGGGTTGGGGAGCAGTTCTTC	CASTGAAGVGEQFF
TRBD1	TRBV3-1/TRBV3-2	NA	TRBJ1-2	TGTGCCAGCAGCTCCCGGGACAGGGGGACTTTGGGAGGCTACACCTTC	CASSSRDRGTLGGYTF
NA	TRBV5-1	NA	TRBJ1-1	TGCGCCAGCAGCTTCACCCCCCTATCCCCTGAAGCTTTCTTT	CASSFTPLSPEAFF
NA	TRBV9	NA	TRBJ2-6	TGTGCCAGCAGCCTGGACCACTCTGGGGCCAACGTCCTGACTTTC	CASSLDHSGANVLTF
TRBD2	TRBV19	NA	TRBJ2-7	TGTGCCAGTAGTAAGACCAGCGGGGTCCGCGAGCAGTACTTC	CASSKTSGVREQYF
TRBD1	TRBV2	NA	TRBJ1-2	TGTGCCAGCAGTCTCCAGGGGGCCTATGGCTACACCTTC	CASSLQGAYGYTF
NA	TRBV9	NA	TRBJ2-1	TGTGCCAGCAGCGTAGGTGTAGAGCCATCTTACAATGAGCAGTTCTTC	CASSVGVEPSYNEQFF
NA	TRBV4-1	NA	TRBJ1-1	TGCGCCAGCAGCCAAGAGGGGGGATATGAAGCTTTCTTT	CASSQEGGYEAFF
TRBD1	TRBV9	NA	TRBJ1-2	TGTGCCAGCAGCCCCCCGGGACAGGGGGATGGCTACACCTTC	CASSPPGQGDGYTF
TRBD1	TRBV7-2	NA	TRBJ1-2	TGTGCCAGCAGCCCGGCCGGGACAGGGGACTATGGCTACACCTTC	CASSPAGTGDYGYTF
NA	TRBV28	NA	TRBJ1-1	TGTGCCAGCCTACACCCGGGGACCACAGACTCTGAAGCTTTCTTT	CASLHPGTTDSEAFF
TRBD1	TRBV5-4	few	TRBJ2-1	TGTGCCAGCAGCCGTCAGGGGGACAGGGGGCGAACTGAGCAGTTCTTC	CASSRQGDRGRTEQFF
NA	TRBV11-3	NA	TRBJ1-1	TGTGCCGTCGCCCAGGGCGGGAGCACTGAAGCTTTCTTT	CAVAQGGSTEAFF
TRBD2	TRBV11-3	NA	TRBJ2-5	TGTGCCAGCAGCTTAGTTAGCGGGATATTGGGTCGGGAGACCCAGTACTTC	CASSLVSGILGRETQYF
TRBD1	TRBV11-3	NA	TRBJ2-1	TGTGCCAGCAGCTTAGGTCTGGGACAGGGGGCCCGGGAGCAGTTCTTC	CASSLGLGQGAREQFF
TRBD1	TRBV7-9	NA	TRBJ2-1	TGTGCCAGCAGCTTAGGACAGGGGTCTGGGGAGCAGTTCTTC	CASSLGQGSGEQFF
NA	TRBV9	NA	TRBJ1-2	TGTGCCAGCAGCCAGGGCCTCCAGAGGGGCTACACCTTC	CASSQGLQRGYTF
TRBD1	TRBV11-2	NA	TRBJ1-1	TGTGCCAGCAGCTTCTCAGGGGGCACTGAAGCTTTCTTT	CASSFSGGTEAFF
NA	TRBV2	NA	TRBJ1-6	TGTGCCAGCAGTCCTGGAGGCAGGGGCTATAATTCACCCCTCCACTTT	CASSPGGRGYNSPLHF
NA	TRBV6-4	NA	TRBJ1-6	TGTGCCAGCAGACAGGGTTGGAATTCACCCCTCCACTTT	CASRQGWNSPLHF
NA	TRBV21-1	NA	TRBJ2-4	TGTGCCAGCAGCAAAGCTCTTCGGCAGGGCGGGTGGTTAGCCAAAAACATTCAGTACTTC	CASSKALRQGGWLAKNIQYF
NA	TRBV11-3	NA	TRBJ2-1	TGTGCCAGCAGCTTTGCCGGGCCGAAAAACTACAATGAGCAGTTCTTC	CASSFAGPKNYNEQFF
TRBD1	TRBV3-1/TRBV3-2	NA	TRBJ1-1	TGTGCCAGCAGCCAAGGACAGGGGCTGAACACTGAAGCTTTCTTT	CASSQGQGLNTEAFF
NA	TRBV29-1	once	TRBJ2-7	TGCAGCGTTGAGGTTTCCTCCTACGAGCAGTACTTC	CSVEVSSYEQYF
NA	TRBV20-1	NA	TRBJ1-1	TGCAGTGCGGGGGAGAACACTGAAGCTTTCTTT	CSAGENTEAFF
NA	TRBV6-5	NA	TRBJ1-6	TGTGCCAGCAGTTACGGCATAGCTAATTCACCCCTCCACTTT	CASSYGIANSPLHF
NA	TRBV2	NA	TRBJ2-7	TGTGCCAGTTCGGGACTCTACGAGCAGTACTTC	CASSGLYEQYF
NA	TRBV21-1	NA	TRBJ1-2	TGTGCCAGCAGCTCCCCCCCCGGATTCTACACCTTC	CASSSPPGFYTF
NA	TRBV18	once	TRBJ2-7	TGTGCCAGCTCACCGCCGATACCACTACCTGGGGAGCAGTACTTC	CASSPPIPLPGEQYF
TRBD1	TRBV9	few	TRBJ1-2	TGTGCCAGCAGCGTAGGACAGGGATCTAACTATGGCTACACCTTC	CASSVGQGSNYGYTF
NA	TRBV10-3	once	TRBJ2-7	TGTGCCATCAGTGTCACAGGGAGGAACGAGCAGTACTTC	CAISVTGRNEQYF
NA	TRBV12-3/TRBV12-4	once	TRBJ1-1	TGTGCCAGCAGTTTCAACCCCCACACTGAAGCTTTCTTT	CASSFNPHTEAFF